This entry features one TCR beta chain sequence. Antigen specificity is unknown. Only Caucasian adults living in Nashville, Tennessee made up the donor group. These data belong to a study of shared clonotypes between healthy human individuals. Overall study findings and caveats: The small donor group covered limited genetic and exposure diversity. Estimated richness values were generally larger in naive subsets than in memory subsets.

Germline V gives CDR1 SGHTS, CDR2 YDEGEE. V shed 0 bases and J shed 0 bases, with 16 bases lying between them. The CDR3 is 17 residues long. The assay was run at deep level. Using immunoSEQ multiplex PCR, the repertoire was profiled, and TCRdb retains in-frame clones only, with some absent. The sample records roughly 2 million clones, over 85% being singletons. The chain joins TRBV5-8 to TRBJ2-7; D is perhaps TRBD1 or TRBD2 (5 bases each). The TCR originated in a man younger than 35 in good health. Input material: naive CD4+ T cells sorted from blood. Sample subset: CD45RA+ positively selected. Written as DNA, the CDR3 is TGTGCCAGCAGCTTGGGGGGGAGAGAGGTTGACTCCTACGAGCAGTACTTC. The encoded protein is CASSLGGREVDSYEQYF.